Sequencing of this T cell receptor (beta chain) was carried out in a study of shared clonotypes between healthy human individuals. This CDR3 has 14 residues. Germline assignment: CDR1 SGHDT and CDR2 YYEEEE. With 4 bases removed from V and 5 bases from J, the gap between germline ends came to 15 bases. As to this clone: Its antigen is as yet unknown.

It was into CD45RA+ naive and CD45RA-negative memory subsets that the CD4+ cells were split. General study points: Sharing across four donors was highest in naive CD4 (approximately 5%) and lowest in memory CD8 (about 0.4%).

Sorted subsets were amplified in replicate PCRs using 200 ng DNA, around 30,000 T cell genomes. The data were produced by immunoSEQ multiplex PCR, yet TCRdb's version contains in-frame clones alone and is incomplete. The sample shows hundreds of thousands of clones, around 67% of them seen only once. J is TRBJ2-5 and V is TRBV5-6, with a possible D match to TRBD1 (6 bases). Input material: memory CD4+ T cells sorted from blood. Subset indicated: CD45RA-negative fraction. The TCR sequence derives from a woman aged 25 to 39 in good health. The CDR3 DNA reads as TGTGCCAGCAGCGTATTACAGGGTTGGGAGACCCAGTACTTC. As protein: CASSVLQGWETQYF.